Each of the 23 T cell receptor beta chains below was sequenced from the same sample in a study of CD8+ T cells in alopecia areata. Following RNA extraction, reverse transcription yielded cDNA that acted as the sequencing template. Repertoires were generated with immunoSEQ multiplex PCR, while TCRdb's copy carries only in-frame clones and drops some. The sample shows roughly 250,000 clones, 65% to 70% of them seen only once. The sequenced sample was CD4+ T cells sorted from blood, obtained at week 0. Every receptor here comes from a human donor with alopecia areata.

The gene calls are TRBV29-1 and TRBJ2-3, with 7 positions matching TRBD1. The CDR3 has 12 amino acids. CDR1 is SQVTM, CDR2 ANQGSEA, per germline. Trimming removed 6 bases from V and 6 bases from J; junction bases left unmatched: 6. The CDR3 DNA reads TGCAGCGTGTCAGGGGGTATGGATACGCAGTATTTT. Protein: CSVSGGMDTQYF.

This rearrangement joins TRBV4-3 to TRBJ2-1; unclear D gene. The germline CDR1 and CDR2 sequences are LGHNA and YSLEER. V gave up 1 base and J gave up 4 bases, with 11 bases separating them. The CDR3 is 15 amino acids. CDR3 nucleotides: TGCGCCAGCAGCCAAGGGGCAGGCACGTACAATGAGCAGTTCTTC. As protein: CASSQGAGTYNEQFF.

This chain uses TRBV6-6 with TRBJ2-5; 13 nucleotides line up with TRBD2. Per the germline V gene, CDR1 is MNHNY and CDR2 is SVGAGI (reference sequence). This CDR3 is built from 14 residues. After removal of 11 bases from V and 7 bases from J, the junction contained 10 bases not matched to a gene. As DNA, the CDR3 is TGTGCCGGGTCACTAGCGGGGGGGCCGGGGACCCAGTACTTC. Protein sequence: CAGSLAGGPGTQYF.

The chain is built from TRBV14 and TRBJ2-4; no definite D call. Germline-derived CDR1 and CDR2 are SGHDN and FVKESK. With 0 bases removed from V and 3 bases from J, the gap between germline ends came to 3 bases. This CDR3 is 13 amino acids long. The CDR3 nucleotides are TGTGCCAGCAGCCAAGACAACAAAAACATTCAGTACTTC. It yields the protein CASSQDNKNIQYF.

This clone was counted a few times. V is TRBV4-2 and J is TRBJ2-3, with D hard to call. V lost 6 bases, J lost 0 bases, and 7 bases lay in between. Germline assignment: CDR1 LGHNA and CDR2 YNFKEQ. This CDR3 has 13 amino acids. Here the CDR3 DNA reads TGTGCCAGCAGGGAACATAGCACAGATACGCAGTATTTT. This codes for CASREHSTDTQYF.

This chain joins TRBV15 and TRBJ2-5; no clear D. Trimming left V 1 base short and J 1 base short, with 13 bases between. Germline V gene sequence: CDR1 LNHNV, CDR2 YYDKDF (reference sequence). The CDR3 totals 16 residues. The CDR3 nucleotides are TGTGCCACCAGCAGAGGTCAAACACCCAGCCAAGAGACCCAGTACTTC. Protein sequence: CATSRGQTPSQETQYF. The variable domain in full, with the rest retrieved from reference TRBV15 and TRBJ2-5, is DAMVIQNPRYQVTQFGKPVTLSCSQTLNHNVMYWYQQKSSQAPKLLFHYYDKDFNNEADTPDNFQSRRPNTSFCFLDIRSPGLGDTAMYLCATSRGQTPSQETQYFGPGTRLLVL.

The table lists this clone with a few counts. The chain has TRBV18 and TRBJ2-1; D might be TRBD2 (6 bases). The CDR3 runs to 15 residues. Germline values: CDR1 KGHSH, CDR2 LQKENI. With 3 bases removed from V and 2 bases from J, the gap between germline ends came to 11 bases. DNA for the CDR3: TGTGCCAGCTCACCCAACTCGGGGGCCTACAATGAGCAGTTCTTC. Residues: CASSPNSGAYNEQFF.

The rearrangement links TRBV29-1 to TRBJ1-2, with D unclear. V lost 0 bases and J lost 4, with 6 bases in between. The CDR3 loop spans 12 amino acids. The germline gives CDR1 SQVTM, CDR2 ANQGSEA. CDR3 protein: CSVEDSVYGYTF. As DNA, the CDR3 is TGCAGCGTTGAAGATTCGGTCTATGGCTACACCTTC.

J is TRBJ2-1 and V is TRBV29-1, with TRBD1 identical over 7 bases. CDR3 length: 13 amino acids. V lost 8 bases and J lost 5; bases outside the gene matches: 9. From germline, CDR1 is SQVTM and CDR2 ANQGSEA. Written as DNA, the CDR3 is TGCAGCTCCCGGGACAGCATAAACAATGAGCAGTTCTTC. Translating gives CSSRDSINNEQFF.

This clone turned up a few times. The chain recombines TRBV29-1 with TRBJ1-1; D unresolved. CDR1 and CDR2 (germline): SQVTM, ANQGSEA. Trimming pared 1 base from V and 1 base from J, leaving 7 bases between. The CDR3 loop spans 13 amino acids. The CDR3 coding sequence is TGCAGCGTTGAAGGGCCAGGGAACACTGAAGCTTTCTTT. The encoded protein is CSVEGPGNTEAFF.

The chain couples TRBV30 to TRBJ1-1; D gene unclear. This CDR3 region has 12 residues. Germline-derived CDR1 and CDR2 are GTSNPN and SVGIG (reference sequence). V was pared by 4 bases and J by 4 bases, with 10 bases between. As DNA, the CDR3 is TGTGCCTGGATATCTGGAATCACTGAAGCTTTCTTT. Translating it yields CAWISGITEAFF.

The V and J genes are TRBV13 and TRBJ1-4; D gene uncertain. The CDR3 length is 14 residues. Germline CDR1 reads PRHDT; CDR2 reads FYEKMQ (reference sequence). Between the trimmed V and J ends, which lost 2 bases and 3 bases, there was a span of 7 bases. The DNA of the CDR3 is TGTGCCAGCAGCTTACGGCTGGCTAATGAAAAACTGTTTTTT. This translates into CASSLRLANEKLFF.

The CDR3 region has the DNA TGCAGCGTTCCGGGACTCGTTGAGCAGTTCTTC. It codes for CSVPGLVEQFF. The genes are TRBV29-1 and TRBJ2-1, with D possibly matching TRBD2 (6 bases). The ends were cut back, 5 bases at V and 9 bases at J, with 11 bases in the middle. The germline V gene has CDR1 SQVTM and CDR2 ANQGSEA. There are 11 residues in the CDR3.

The chain has TRBV7-2 and TRBJ2-1, with 10 bases identical to TRBD2. With 1 base clipped from V and 7 bases from J, the junction kept 7 bases outside the gene matches. Looked up from germline, CDR1 is SGHTA and CDR2 is FQGNSA. This CDR3 is built from 16 residues. CDR3 in DNA: TGTGCCAGCAGCTTAGTTGCTAGCGGGGGTGGGAATGAGCAGTTCTTC. It yields the protein CASSLVASGGGNEQFF.

The chain recombines TRBV5-1 with TRBJ2-5; 7 positions match TRBD2. Per germline, CDR1 SGHRS and CDR2 YFSETQ. The junction had 6 bases not matched to a gene; V was cut back by 4 bases and J by 0 bases. The CDR3 extends over 15 amino acids. CDR3 DNA: TGCGCCAGCAGCGAGGCGGGGGTTAACCAAGAGACCCAGTACTTC. Protein product: CASSEAGVNQETQYF.

The rearrangement links TRBV29-1 to TRBJ1-4; D not resolved. Germline V CDR1 and CDR2: SQVTM, ANQGSEA. The CDR3 is 12 amino acids. Trimming shortened V by 7 bases and J by 7 bases, and 13 bases separated the two germline ends. The CDR3 DNA sequence: TGCAGCGCCAGGACCGCCGCTGAAAAACTGTTTTTT. Residues: CSARTAAEKLFF.

A few counts support this clone. The chain has TRBV5-1 and TRBJ1-1, with a tentative D call TRBD1 (6 bases). The germline V and J ends were trimmed by 4 bases and 2 bases, with 21 bases remaining between them. Germline V lookup: CDR1 SGHRS, CDR2 YFSETQ. This CDR3 spans 17 amino acids. The CDR3 DNA is TGCGCCAGCAGCCGATCGACGGGACATAATTCTAACACTGAAGCTTTCTTT. Encoded protein: CASSRSTGHNSNTEAFF.

The chain couples TRBV5-1 to TRBJ1-6, with TRBD1 as a possible D gene (5 bases). The germline V and J ends were trimmed by 0 bases and 9 bases, with 10 bases remaining between them. The CDR3 extends over 14 amino acids. Germline-derived CDR1 and CDR2 are SGHRS and YFSETQ. The CDR3, as DNA: TGCGCCAGCAGCTTGGTTCGGGGGACTTCACCCCTCCACTTT. Encoded protein: CASSLVRGTSPLHF.

The chain carries TRBV7-9 and TRBJ2-7, with D possibly being TRBD1 or TRBD2 (5 bases each). Between the trimmed V and J ends, which lost 0 bases and 7 bases, there was a span of 13 bases. Germline values: CDR1 SEHNR, CDR2 FQNEAQ (reference sequence). The CDR3 has 14 amino acids. The CDR3 bases are TGTGCCAGCAGCTTAGCCGGGACGCCGGGGGAGCAGTACTTC. Encoded protein: CASSLAGTPGEQYF.

This chain joins TRBV2 and TRBJ1-2, with 10 bases matching TRBD1. The germline CDR1 and CDR2 sequences are SNHLY and FYNNEI. The CDR3 runs 12 residues. V trimming: 6 bases; J trimming: 8 bases; junction bases outside the gene matches: 3. The CDR3 here is CASRTGGWGYTF. CDR3 coding DNA: TGTGCCAGCAGGACAGGGGGCTGGGGCTACACCTTC.

V and J are TRBV30 and TRBJ1-2; no firm D call. The CDR3 spans 11 residues. Germline V gene data show CDR1 as GTSNPN and CDR2 as SVGIG (reference sequence). Trimming cost V 2 bases and J 7 bases, with 8 bases left between them. This CDR3 is CAWSSLFGYTF. The CDR3 bases are TGTGCCTGGAGTTCTCTATTTGGCTACACCTTC.

There are a few counts of this clone. This sequence joins TRBV29-1 and TRBJ2-2, with a tentative D call TRBD1 (5 bases). The CDR3 runs to 13 residues. Trimming left V 6 bases short and J 3 bases short, with 11 bases between. CDR1 SQVTM and CDR2 ANQGSEA come from the germline V gene. CDR3 in DNA: TGCAGCGTCCGAAGGGGATACACCGGGGAGCTGTTTTTT. Translated, it gives CSVRRGYTGELFF.

This clone has a single count. The gene calls are TRBV19 and TRBJ2-1; D uncertain. Between the trimmed V and J ends, which lost 5 bases and 10 bases, there was a span of 9 bases. The germline CDR1 and CDR2 sequences are LNHDA and SQIVND (reference sequence). The CDR3 consists of 11 residues. CDR3 region: CASSFLGEQFF. The CDR3 DNA sequence: TGTGCCAGTAGTTTCCTGGGGGAGCAGTTCTTC. Based on the CDR3 plus reference TRBV19 and TRBJ2-1, the full variable domain is DGGITQSPKYLFRKEGQNVTLSCEQNLNHDAMYWYRQDPGQGLRLIYYSQIVNDFQKGDIAEGYSVSREKKESFPLTVTSAQKNPTAFYLCASSFLGEQFFGPGTRLTVL.